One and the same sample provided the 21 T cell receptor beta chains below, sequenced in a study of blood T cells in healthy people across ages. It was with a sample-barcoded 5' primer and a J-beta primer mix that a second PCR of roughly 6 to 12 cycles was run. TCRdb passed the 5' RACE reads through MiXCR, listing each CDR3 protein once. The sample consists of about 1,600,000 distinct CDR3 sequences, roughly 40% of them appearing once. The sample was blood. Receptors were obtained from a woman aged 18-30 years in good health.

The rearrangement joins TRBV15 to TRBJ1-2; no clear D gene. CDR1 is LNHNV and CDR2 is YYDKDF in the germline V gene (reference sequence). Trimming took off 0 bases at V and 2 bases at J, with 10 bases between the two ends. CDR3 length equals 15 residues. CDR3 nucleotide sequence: TGTGCCACCAGCAGAGATTCTAAGTTAAACTATGGCTACACCTTC. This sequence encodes CATSRDSKLNYGYTF.

The CDR3 sequence is CASSLMDGQFF. The CDR3 DNA reads as TGTGCCAGCAGCTTGATGGATGGGCAGTTCTTC. The rearrangement links TRBV5-6 to TRBJ2-1; D not resolved. CDR1 and CDR2 (germline): SGHDT, YYEEEE. The V and J ends lost 1 base and 12 bases respectively, with 8 bases between them. The CDR3 contains 11 residues.

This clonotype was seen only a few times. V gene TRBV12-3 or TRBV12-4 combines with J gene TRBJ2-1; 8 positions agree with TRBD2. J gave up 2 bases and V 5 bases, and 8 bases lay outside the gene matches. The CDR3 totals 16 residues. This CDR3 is CASSPLTSVTYNEQFF. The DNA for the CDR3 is TGTGCCAGCAGTCCTTTGACTAGCGTAACCTACAATGAGCAGTTCTTC.

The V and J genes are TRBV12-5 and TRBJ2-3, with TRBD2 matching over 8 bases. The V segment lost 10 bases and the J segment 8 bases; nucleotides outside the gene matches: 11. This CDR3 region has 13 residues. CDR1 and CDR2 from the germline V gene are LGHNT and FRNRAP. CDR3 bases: TGTGCTACCACGACGGGGGGGGCGGCTACGCAGTATTTT. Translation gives CATTTGGAATQYF.

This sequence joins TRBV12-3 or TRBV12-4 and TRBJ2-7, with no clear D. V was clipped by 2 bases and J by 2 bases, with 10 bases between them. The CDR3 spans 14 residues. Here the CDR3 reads CASSLLDRAYEQYF. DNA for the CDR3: TGTGCCAGCAGTTTACTAGATCGGGCCTACGAGCAGTACTTC.

The CDR3 region has the DNA TGTGCCAGCAGCCCCTGGGGCTCTGGGGCCAACGTCCTGACTTTC. Translated: CASSPWGSGANVLTF. This chain connects TRBV7-2 to TRBJ2-6; D unresolved. CDR1 SGHTA and CDR2 FQGNSA come from the germline V gene. This CDR3 is built from 15 residues. V gave up 5 bases and J gave up 0 bases, with 8 bases separating them. Combining the CDR3 with reference TRBV7-2 and TRBJ2-6 gives the whole variable domain GAGVSQSPSNKVTEKGKDVELRCDPISGHTALYWYRQSLGQGLEFLIYFQGNSAPDKSGLPSDRFSAERTGGSVSTLTIQRTQQEDSAVYLCASSPWGSGANVLTFGAGSRLTVL.

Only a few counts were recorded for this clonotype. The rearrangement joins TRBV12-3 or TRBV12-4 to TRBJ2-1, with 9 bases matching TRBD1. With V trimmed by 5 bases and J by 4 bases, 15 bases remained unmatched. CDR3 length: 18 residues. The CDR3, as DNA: TGTGCCAGCAGTACGGGACAGGGCCCCCCTCAAAAATACAATGAGCAGTTCTTC. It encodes CASSTGQGPPQKYNEQFF.

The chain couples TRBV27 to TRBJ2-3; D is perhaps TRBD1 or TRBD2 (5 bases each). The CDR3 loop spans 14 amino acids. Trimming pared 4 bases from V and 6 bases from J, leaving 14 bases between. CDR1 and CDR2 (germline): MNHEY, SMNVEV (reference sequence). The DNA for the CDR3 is TGTGCCAGCAGTTGGGGGACCGGTGGGGATACGCAGTATTTT. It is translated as CASSWGTGGDTQYF.

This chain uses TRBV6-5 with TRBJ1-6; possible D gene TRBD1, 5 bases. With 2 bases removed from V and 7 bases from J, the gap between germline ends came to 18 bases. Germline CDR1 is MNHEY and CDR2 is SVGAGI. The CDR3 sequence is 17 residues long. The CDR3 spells CASSYDGNRDQNSPLHF. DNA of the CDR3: TGTGCCAGCAGTTACGACGGGAACCGGGACCAAAATTCACCCCTCCACTTT.

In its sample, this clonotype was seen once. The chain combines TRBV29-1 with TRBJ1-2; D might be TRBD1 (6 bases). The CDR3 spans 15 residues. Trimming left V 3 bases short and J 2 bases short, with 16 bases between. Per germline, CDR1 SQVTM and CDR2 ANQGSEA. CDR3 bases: TGCAGCGTTGAGGTGGGGGCAACGGGGAACTATGGCTACACCTTC. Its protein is CSVEVGATGNYGYTF. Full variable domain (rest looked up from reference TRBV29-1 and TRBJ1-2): SAVISQKPSRDICQRGTSLTIQCQVDSQVTMMFWYRQQPGQSLTLIATANQGSEATYESGFVIDKFPISRPNLTFSTLTVSNMSPEDSSIYLCSVEVGATGNYGYTFGSGTRLTVV.

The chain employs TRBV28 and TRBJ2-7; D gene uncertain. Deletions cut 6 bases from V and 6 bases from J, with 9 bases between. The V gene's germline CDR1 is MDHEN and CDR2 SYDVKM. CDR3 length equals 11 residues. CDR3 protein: CASRGRAEQYF. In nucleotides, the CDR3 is TGTGCCAGCAGGGGCCGGGCCGAGCAGTACTTC. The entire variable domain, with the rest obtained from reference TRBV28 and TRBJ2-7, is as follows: DVKVTQSSRYLVKRTGEKVFLECVQDMDHENMFWYRQDPGLGLRLIYFSYDVKMKEKGDIPEGYSVSREKKERFSLILESASTNQTSMYLCASRGRAEQYFGPGTRLTVT.

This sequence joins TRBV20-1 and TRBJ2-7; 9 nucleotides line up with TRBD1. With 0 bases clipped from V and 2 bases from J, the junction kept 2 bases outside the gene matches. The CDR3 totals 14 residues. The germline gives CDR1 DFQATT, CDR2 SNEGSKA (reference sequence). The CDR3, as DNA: TGCAGTGCTAGAGATTGGACAGGGGCCTACGAGCAGTACTTC. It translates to CSARDWTGAYEQYF.

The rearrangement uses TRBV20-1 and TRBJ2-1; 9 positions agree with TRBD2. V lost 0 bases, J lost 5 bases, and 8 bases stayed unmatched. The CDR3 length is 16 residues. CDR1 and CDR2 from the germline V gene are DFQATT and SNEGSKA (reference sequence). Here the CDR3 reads CSARDSGSRRDNEQFF. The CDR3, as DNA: TGCAGTGCTAGAGATAGCGGGAGCCGACGGGACAATGAGCAGTTCTTC.

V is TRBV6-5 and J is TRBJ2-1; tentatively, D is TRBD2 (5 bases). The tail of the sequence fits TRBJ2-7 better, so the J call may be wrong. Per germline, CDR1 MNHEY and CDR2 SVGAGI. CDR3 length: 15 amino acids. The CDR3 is CASSYYGGSPLEQYF. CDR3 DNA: TGTGCCAGCAGTTACTATGGCGGGTCGCCCCTGGAGCAGTACTTC.

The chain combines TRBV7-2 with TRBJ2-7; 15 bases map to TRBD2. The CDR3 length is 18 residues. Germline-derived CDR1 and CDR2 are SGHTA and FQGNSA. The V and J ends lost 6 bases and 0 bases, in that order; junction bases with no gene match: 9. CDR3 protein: CASRRTGTSGGSSYEQYF. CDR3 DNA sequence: TGTGCCAGCAGACGAACCGGGACTAGCGGGGGGAGCTCCTACGAGCAGTACTTC.

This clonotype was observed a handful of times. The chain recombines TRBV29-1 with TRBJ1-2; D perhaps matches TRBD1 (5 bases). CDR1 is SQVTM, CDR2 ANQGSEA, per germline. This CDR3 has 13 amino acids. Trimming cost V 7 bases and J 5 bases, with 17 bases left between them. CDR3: CSAPSGAAYGYTF. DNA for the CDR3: TGCAGCGCTCCCTCCGGGGCCGCGTATGGCTACACCTTC.

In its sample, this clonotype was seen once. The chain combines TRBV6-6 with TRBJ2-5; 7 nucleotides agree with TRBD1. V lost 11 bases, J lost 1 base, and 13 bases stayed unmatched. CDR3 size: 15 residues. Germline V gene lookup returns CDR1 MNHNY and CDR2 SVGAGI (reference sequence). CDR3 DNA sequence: TGTGCCGGCACCCTACCCTCAGGGGGCCAAGAGACCCAGTACTTC. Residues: CAGTLPSGGQETQYF.

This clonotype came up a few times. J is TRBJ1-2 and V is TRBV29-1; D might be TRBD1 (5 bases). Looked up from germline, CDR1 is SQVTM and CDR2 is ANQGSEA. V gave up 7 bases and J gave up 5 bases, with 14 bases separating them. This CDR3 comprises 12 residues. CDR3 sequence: CSDGQLQYGYTF. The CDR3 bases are TGCAGCGACGGACAACTACAGTATGGCTACACCTTC. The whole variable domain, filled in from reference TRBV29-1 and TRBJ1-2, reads SAVISQKPSRDICQRGTSLTIQCQVDSQVTMMFWYRQQPGQSLTLIATANQGSEATYESGFVIDKFPISRPNLTFSTLTVSNMSPEDSSIYLCSDGQLQYGYTFGSGTRLTVV.

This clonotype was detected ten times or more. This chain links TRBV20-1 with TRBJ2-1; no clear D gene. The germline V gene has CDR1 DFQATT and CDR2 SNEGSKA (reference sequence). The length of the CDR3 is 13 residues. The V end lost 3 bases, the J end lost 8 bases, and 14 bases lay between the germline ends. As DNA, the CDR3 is TGCAGTGCTAGCATGCCCCGTAGTGATGAGCAGTTCTTC. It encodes CSASMPRSDEQFF.

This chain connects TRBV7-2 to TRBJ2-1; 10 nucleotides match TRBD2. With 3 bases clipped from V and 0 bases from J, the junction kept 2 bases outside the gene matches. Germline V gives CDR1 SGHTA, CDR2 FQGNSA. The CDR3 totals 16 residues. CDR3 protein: CASSLRTSGSYNEQFF. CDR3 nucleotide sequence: TGTGCCAGCAGCTTGAGGACTAGCGGCTCCTACAATGAGCAGTTCTTC.

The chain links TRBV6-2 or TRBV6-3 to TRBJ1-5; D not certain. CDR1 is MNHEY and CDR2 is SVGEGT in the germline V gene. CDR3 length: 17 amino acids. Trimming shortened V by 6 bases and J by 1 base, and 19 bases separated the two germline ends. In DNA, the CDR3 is TGTGCCAGCAGCCCACTCCGTCGCACCGAGAGCAATCAGCCCCAGCATTTT. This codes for CASSPLRRTESNQPQHF.